This TCR beta chain came from a study of cytomegalovirus exposure and HLA in healthy donors. Notes on the study in general: Rarity characterized most TCR sequences, yet some public TCRs appeared in many donors. The study labeled 150 to 200 TCR beta chains cytomegalovirus-associated.

On this clone: Its specificity is unknown.

Per germline, CDR1 MNHNS and CDR2 SASEGT. Unmatched junction bases numbered 9, after V lost 7 bases and J lost 4 bases. This CDR3 has 14 amino acids. The study ran its PCR with 60 Vbeta and 13 Jbeta primers. Authors' methods: Approximately 9.9 million shared chains were among the about 80 million unique TCR beta chains that a later analysis counted. TCRdb keeps only in-frame clones here, not all; method: immunoSEQ multiplex PCR. V and J calls and clone size come straight from that table; D and trimming were deduced from the DNA. The sample holds approximately 200,000 clones; roughly 84% are singletons and the top ten take about 1.4%.

The sequence was collected from a girl aged 10 to 17 in good health and CMV-seronegative. The chain couples TRBV6-1 to TRBJ1-2; 7 positions agree with TRBD1. The specimen was PBMCs. The CDR3 coding sequence is TGTGCCAGCACCGCGGACAGGTCCCCCTATGGCTACACCTTC. As protein: CASTADRSPYGYTF.